The present entry profiles one T cell receptor beta chain with its context. Its cognate antigen has yet to be identified. Nothing much larger sits one base from this clone, and base qualities are not available. The CDR3 goes from the cysteine to the phenylalanine over 17 residues. Of all the DNA, just the CDR3 is kept, 51 bases in frame from base 1. The sample is drawn from a study of T cell responses to AZD1222 COVID-19 vaccine (dated by TCRdb to about 2021). The study in broad terms: A total of 233 trial participants underwent TCR sequencing, of whom around 210 had received two doses of AZD1222 and around 25 had received two doses of the MenACWY control vaccine. Trial participants were enrolled into age subgroups of 18-55, 56-69 and 70-plus years, which contained around 140, 26 and 57 TCR-sequenced participants, respectively.

Summary of the overall study and its limitations: No day 14 peak-response samples were available, so repertoires were characterized only after the peak T cell response. Only 5 to 7 AZD1222 recipients were SARS-CoV-2 seropositive at baseline, limiting conclusions about previously exposed vaccinees. The vaccine-associated CD4 TCRs covered the entire spike protein, and the dominant responses fell in regions 160-218 and 743-854. Most participants were white British and females outnumbered males, and the authors suggested that clonal diversity may have been underestimated. Reportedly, close to half of the unique spike-specific TCRs recognized epitopes lying outside the regions that are mutated in the B.1.351 and B.1.1.7 variants. The 56-69-year group was small, and its depth increase did not reach significance, likely because of low power. After two AZD1222 doses, both the breadth and the depth of spike-specific TCRs were significantly higher than at day 0 and than in MenACWY recipients.

The CDR3 regions of human TCRbeta chains were analyzed by immunosequencing. The paper's processing steps were these. TCRs in the repertoires were compared against a reference library of SARS-CoV-2-specific TCRs that had been generated with the MIRA antigen-specificity platform. Breadth meant the fraction of unique TCRs that were SARS-CoV-2-associated, whereas depth meant the fraction of total T cells that were SARS-CoV-2-associated. Each spike-specific TCR was assigned to its reactive spike region and to a CD4 or CD8 class using the MIRA data. Log10-transformed breadth and depth values were compared by one-way ANOVA with Sidak's multiple comparisons tests. The immuneACCESS repertoire file appears here via TCRdb, limited to in-frame rearrangements. These files lack a portion of the clones; in checked studies, under half of the deficit traces to unresolved V genes, and the cause of the others is not known. The V and J calls and clone size were taken over from that table, and D and trimming were inferred from the DNA. This sample is represented by under 150,000 clones; roughly 88% of them were singletons. 1.6% of the sample is taken by the ten largest.

The sample's time point label, in plain terms: about 28 days (+/-7) after the second vaccine dose. Because spike-specific TCR depth and breadth did not differ between the two schedules, AZD1222 recipients who got a second dose at roughly 4 weeks were pooled with those who got a second dose at roughly 12 weeks. Vaccinee samples came from UK trials COV001 and COV002, including a single-blind randomized controlled phase 2/3 trial of AZD1222 (ChAdOx1 nCoV-19) in healthy adults. Trial participant PBMC samples were collected at day 0 and day 28 after the second dose for TCRbeta chain sequencing. Specimen: peripheral blood, collected 28 days after the second AZD1222 dose. The receptor chain draws on TRBV21-1 and TRBJ2-2; TRBD1, the table's D call, lacks a check against the DNA. TRBV21-1 has pseudogene status. The receptor was isolated from an adult who received the AZD1222 COVID-19 vaccine. The nucleotide sequence reads as follows: TGTGCCAGCAGCAAAGTGGACAGGGCGACGAACACCGGGGAGCTGTTTTTT. It translates to CASSKVDRATNTGELFF.